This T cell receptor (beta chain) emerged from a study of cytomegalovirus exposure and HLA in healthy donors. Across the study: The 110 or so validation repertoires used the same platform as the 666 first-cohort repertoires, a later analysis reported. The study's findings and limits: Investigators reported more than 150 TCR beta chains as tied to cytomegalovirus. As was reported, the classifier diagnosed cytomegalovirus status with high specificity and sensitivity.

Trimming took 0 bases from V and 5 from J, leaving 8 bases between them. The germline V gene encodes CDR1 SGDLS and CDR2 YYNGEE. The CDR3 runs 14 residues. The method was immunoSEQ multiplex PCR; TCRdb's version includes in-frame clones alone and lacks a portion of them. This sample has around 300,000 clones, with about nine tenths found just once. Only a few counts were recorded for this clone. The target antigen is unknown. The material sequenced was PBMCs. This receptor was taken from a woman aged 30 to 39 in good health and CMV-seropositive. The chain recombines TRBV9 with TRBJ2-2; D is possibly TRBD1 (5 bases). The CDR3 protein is CASSVGGLTGELFF. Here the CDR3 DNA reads TGTGCCAGCAGCGTAGGGGGCTTGACCGGGGAGCTGTTTTTT.